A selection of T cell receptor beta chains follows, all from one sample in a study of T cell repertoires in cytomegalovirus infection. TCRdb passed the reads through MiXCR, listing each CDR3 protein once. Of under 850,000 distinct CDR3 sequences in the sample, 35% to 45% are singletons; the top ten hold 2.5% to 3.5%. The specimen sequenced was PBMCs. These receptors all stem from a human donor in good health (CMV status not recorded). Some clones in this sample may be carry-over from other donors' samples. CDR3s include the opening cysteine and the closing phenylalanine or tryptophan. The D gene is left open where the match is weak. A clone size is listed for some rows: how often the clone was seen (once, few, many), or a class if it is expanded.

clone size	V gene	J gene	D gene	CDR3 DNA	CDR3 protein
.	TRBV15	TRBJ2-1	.	TGTGCCACCAGCCCGACCCTCGGGTACAATGAGCAGTTCTTC	CATSPTLGYNEQFF
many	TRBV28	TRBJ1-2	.	TGTGCCAGCAGTTTGTTAGGGCTCCTTGGCTACACCTTC	CASSLLGLLGYTF
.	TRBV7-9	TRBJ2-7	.	TGTGCCAGCAGCTTAGACAGCCAGACCTACGAGCAGTACTTC	CASSLDSQTYEQYF
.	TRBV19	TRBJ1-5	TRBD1	TGTGCCAGTAGTAGGGACAGTACTTTTTTTAGCAAGCAGCCCCAGCCTTTT	CASSRDSTFFSKQPQPF
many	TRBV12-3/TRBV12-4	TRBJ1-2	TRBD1	TGTGCCAGCAGCTTAGACAGGGGCGGCTATGGCTACACCTTC	CASSLDRGGYGYTF
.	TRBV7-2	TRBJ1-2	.	TGTGCCAGCAGCCCCCGGCCGGACCTCTATGGCTACACCTTC	CASSPRPDLYGYTF
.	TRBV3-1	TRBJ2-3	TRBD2	TGTGCCAGCAGCCGCAGACTAGCTGGAGGGGATACGCAGTATTTT	CASSRRLAGGDTQYF
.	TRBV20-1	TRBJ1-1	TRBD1	TGCAGTGCTATACCGGGACAGCAGATGAACACTGAAGCTTTCTTT	CSAIPGQQMNTEAFF
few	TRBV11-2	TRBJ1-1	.	TGTGCCAGCAGCCCCCGGACCTACACTGAAGCTTTCTTT	CASSPRTYTEAFF
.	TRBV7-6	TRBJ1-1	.	TGTGCCAGCAGCGAGGCACCCCACACTGAAGCTTTCTTT	CASSEAPHTEAFF
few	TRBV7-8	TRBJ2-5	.	TGTGCCAGCCGCAGGGGTCTCCAAGAGACCCAGTACTTC	CASRRGLQETQYF
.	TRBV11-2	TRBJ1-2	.	TGTGCCAGCAGCTCGACGGTGATCTATGGCTACACCTTC	CASSSTVIYGYTF
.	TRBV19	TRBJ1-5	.	TGTGCCAGTAGTGTGACAGATAATCAGCCCCAGCATTTT	CASSVTDNQPQHF
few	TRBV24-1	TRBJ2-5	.	TGTGCCACCAGTGATTCCGACCCGTTTCAAGAGACCCAGTACTTC	CATSDSDPFQETQYF
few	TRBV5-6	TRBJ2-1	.	TGTGCCAGCAGTTTCGACAGGAGCTCCTACAATGAGCAGTTCTTC	CASSFDRSSYNEQFF
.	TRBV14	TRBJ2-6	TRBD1	TGTGCCAACAGCCATCTAGGGGGGACAGGGAAAGGAACTGGGGCCAACGTCCTGACTTTC	CANSHLGGTGKGTGANVLTF
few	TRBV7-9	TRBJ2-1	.	TGTGCCAGCAGCCTTACCCCGCATTACAATGAGCAGTTCTTC	CASSLTPHYNEQFF
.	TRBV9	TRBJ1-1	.	TGTGCCAGCAGCGAAACAGGGATGGAGAACACTGAAGCTTTCTTT	CASSETGMENTEAFF
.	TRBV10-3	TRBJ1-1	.	TGTGCCATCAGTGGAGCAGGGGACCCCGGGAACACTGAAGCTTTCTTT	CAISGAGDPGNTEAFF
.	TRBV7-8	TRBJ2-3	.	TGTGCCAGCAGCATAGTGTCACGGAGCAGCACAGATACGCAGTCTTTT	CASSIVSRSSTDTQSF
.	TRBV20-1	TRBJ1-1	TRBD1	TGCAGTGCTAGAGAGAAGGGGGCCCATGGGGCAGCTTTCTTT	CSAREKGAHGAAFF
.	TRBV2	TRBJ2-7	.	TGTGCCAGCAGTAGAGAACAGGACTACGAGAAGTCCTTC	CASSREQDYEKSF
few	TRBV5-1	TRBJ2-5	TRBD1	TGCGCCAGCAGCTTGCAGGGGGACCCGCGGGAGACCCAGTACTTC	CASSLQGDPRETQYF
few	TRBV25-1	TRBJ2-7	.	TGTGCCAGCAGTGACAGGGTTCACGAGCAGTACTTC	CASSDRVHEQYF
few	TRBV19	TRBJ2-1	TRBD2	TGTGCCAGTAGTTCCTTAGCGGGAGGAGGGGATGAGCAGTTCTTC	CASSSLAGGGDEQFF
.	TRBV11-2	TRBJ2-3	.	TGTGCCAGCAGCCCTCTACCTGATCCCGGATGGACCCGGAAAAATACGCAGTATTTT	CASSPLPDPGWTRKNTQYF
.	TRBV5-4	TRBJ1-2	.	TGTGCCAGCAGCTTGCCGGGGATAGCCGGCTACACCTTC	CASSLPGIAGYTF